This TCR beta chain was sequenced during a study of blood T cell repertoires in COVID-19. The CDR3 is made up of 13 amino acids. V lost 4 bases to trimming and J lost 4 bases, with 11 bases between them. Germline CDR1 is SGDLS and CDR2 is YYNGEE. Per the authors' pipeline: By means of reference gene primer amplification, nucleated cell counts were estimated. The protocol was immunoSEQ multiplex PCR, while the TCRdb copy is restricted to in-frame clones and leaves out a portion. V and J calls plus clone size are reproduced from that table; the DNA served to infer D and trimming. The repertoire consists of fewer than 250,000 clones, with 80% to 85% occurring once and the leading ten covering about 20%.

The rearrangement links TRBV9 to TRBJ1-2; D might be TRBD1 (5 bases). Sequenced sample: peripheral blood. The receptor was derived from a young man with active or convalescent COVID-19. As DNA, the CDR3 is TGTGCCAGCAGCCCCGGGGGTCTCTATGGCTACACCTTC. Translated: CASSPGGLYGYTF. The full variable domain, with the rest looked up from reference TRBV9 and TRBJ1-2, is DSGVTQTPKHLITATGQRVTLRCSPRSGDLSVYWYQQSLDQGLQFLIQYYNGEERAKGNILERFSAQQFPDLHSELNLSSLELGDSALYFCASSPGGLYGYTFGSGTRLTVV.